One sample yielded the 21 T cell receptor beta chains listed below, sequenced in a study of neurological immune-mediated disorders. TCRdb re-derived calls from the 5' RACE reads in MiXCR, one entry per CDR3 protein. The sample includes about 53,000 distinct CDR3 sequences, roughly 15% seen only once; the top ten take 4.4%. Sequencing input: PBMCs. These receptors came from a man aged 60-69 years in good health.

This clonotype was counted ten times or more. This rearrangement joins TRBV20-1 to TRBJ2-1, with 13 bases fitting TRBD2. This CDR3 is built from 15 residues. Germline CDR1 reads DFQATT; CDR2 reads SNEGSKA (reference sequence). Trimming took 4 bases from V and 10 from J; bases not matched to a gene: 10. The CDR3 region has the DNA TGCAGTGCTACCCTAAAACTAGCGGGAGGGCGGGAGCAGTTCTTC. Protein product: CSATLKLAGGREQFF.

This clonotype was observed at least ten times. A much more abundant neighbour one base away suggests this may be a read error. The rearrangement links TRBV5-6 to TRBJ2-5; D may be TRBD1 or TRBD2 (6 bases each). CDR1 is SGHDT and CDR2 is YYEEEE in the germline V gene. This CDR3 has 14 amino acids. The CDR3 loop reads CASSYWTARETQCF. The CDR3 region has the DNA TGTGCCAGCAGCTACTGGACAGCTCGGGAGACCCAGTGCTTC.

The sample holds many counts of this clonotype. The chain has TRBV7-3 and TRBJ2-7, with 10 bases that match TRBD2. CDR3 size: 14 residues. Germline CDR1 reads SGHTA; CDR2 reads FQGTGA. Unmatched junction bases numbered 4, after V lost 1 base and J lost 7 bases. In DNA, the CDR3 is TGTGCCAGCAGCTTAAGCCTAGCGGGAGCGGAGCAGTACTTC. This gives the protein CASSLSLAGAEQYF.

This clonotype was observed many times. The V call is TRBV5-1, the J call TRBJ2-7; 8 bases match TRBD1. The trim removed 5 bases at V and 0 bases at J, leaving 4 bases unmatched. The CDR3 consists of 14 residues. Germline V gene lookup returns CDR1 SGHRS and CDR2 YFSETQ. In nucleotides, the CDR3 is TGCGCCAGCAGTAGACAGGGGTCCTCCTACGAGCAGTACTTC. This encodes CASSRQGSSYEQYF.

V and J are TRBV5-6 and TRBJ2-5; possibly TRBD1 or TRBD2 for D (6 bases each). V gave up 6 bases and J gave up 5 bases, with 14 bases separating them. This CDR3 comprises 13 residues. The germline V gene has CDR1 SGHDT and CDR2 YYEEEE. The CDR3: CASILSGAETQYF. The CDR3 DNA reads TGTGCCAGCATCCTTTCGGGGGCGGAGACCCAGTACTTC.

In its sample, this clonotype was seen many times. This chain joins TRBV5-1 and TRBJ1-1, with D possibly matching TRBD1 (5 bases). The germline CDR1 and CDR2 sequences are SGHRS and YFSETQ. This CDR3 is built from 13 residues. Trimming took off 0 bases at V and 5 bases at J, with 8 bases between the two ends. Here the CDR3 DNA reads TGCGCCAGCAGCTTGGGAGAGGGGACTGAAGCTTTCTTT. Protein product: CASSLGEGTEAFF.

This clonotype was counted many times. V is TRBV7-2 and J is TRBJ2-5, with D possibly TRBD1 on 6 matching bases. This CDR3 spans 14 amino acids. Per germline, CDR1 SGHTA and CDR2 FQGNSA. V was shortened by 0 bases and J by 2 bases, with 7 bases between the two germline ends. The CDR3 protein is CASSLAGQQETQYF. In DNA form, the CDR3 reads TGTGCCAGCAGCTTAGCAGGACAGCAAGAGACCCAGTACTTC.

This clonotype was seen at least ten times. This rearrangement joins TRBV20-1 to TRBJ2-7; possible D gene TRBD2, 6 bases. V shed 1 base and J shed 0 bases, with 10 bases lying between them. CDR3 length: 14 amino acids. From germline, CDR1 is DFQATT and CDR2 SNEGSKA (reference sequence). The DNA of the CDR3 is TGCAGTGCTAGAGCGGGCGGGAACTCCTACGAGCAGTACTTC. It is translated as CSARAGGNSYEQYF.

This clonotype was seen once. This may be a read error, as it is one base from a much larger clone. This chain connects TRBV6-6 to TRBJ2-1; 7 bases line up with TRBD2. V was pared by 0 bases and J by 11 bases, with 10 bases of the junction left unmatched. The length of the CDR3 is 15 residues. Germline values: CDR1 MNHNY, CDR2 SVGAGI (reference sequence). The DNA of the CDR3 is TGTGCCAGCAGTTACTCGATAGATAGCGGGCGGAAGCAGTTCTTC. This translates into CASSYSIDSGRKQFF.

This clonotype has a count of ten or more. The chain is built from TRBV7-6 and TRBJ2-2; weak D call: TRBD1 (5 bases). V was shortened by 1 base and J by 4 bases, with 16 bases between the two germline ends. Germline V gene data show CDR1 as SGHVS and CDR2 as FNYEAQ. This CDR3 has 17 amino acids. Written as DNA, the CDR3 is TGTGCCAGCAGCTTAGGGTCAGGGTATCGATCCACCGGGGAGCTGTTTTTT. It codes for CASSLGSGYRSTGELFF.

This clonotype has ten or more counts. The chain links TRBV5-1 to TRBJ2-5; the match to TRBD2 covers 7 bases. Germline V gene lookup returns CDR1 SGHRS and CDR2 YFSETQ. This CDR3 spans 13 amino acids. The V and J ends lost 0 bases and 4 bases, in that order; junction bases with no gene match: 0. This CDR3 is CASSLGGGETQYF. The CDR3 DNA reads as TGCGCCAGCAGCTTGGGGGGGGGAGAGACCCAGTACTTC. Looking up the rest from reference TRBV5-1 and TRBJ2-5 gives the full variable domain: KAGVTQTPRYLIKTRGQQVTLSCSPISGHRSVSWYQQTPGQGLQFLFEYFSETQRNKGNFPGRFSGRQFSNSRSEMNVSTLELGDSALYLCASSLGGGETQYFGPGTRLLVL.

The V gene is TRBV11-2, the J gene TRBJ2-2; 11 nucleotides align to TRBD2. CDR1 and CDR2 (germline): SGHAT, FQNNGV. Losses at the gene ends were 6 bases for V and 5 bases for J; bases not matched to a gene: 8. The CDR3 runs 16 residues. The CDR3 DNA is TGTGCCAGCAGTAAAACCGGGACTAGCGGAACCGGGGAGCTGTTTTTT. Encoded protein: CASSKTGTSGTGELFF.

This clonotype was counted at least ten times. The chain recombines TRBV12-3 or TRBV12-4 with TRBJ2-3, with TRBD2 matching 7 bases. The CDR3 runs to 14 residues. With V trimmed by 3 bases and J by 7 bases, 7 bases remained unmatched. CDR3 in amino acids: CASSFAGVTNTQYF. The CDR3 DNA reads as TGTGCCAGCAGTTTTGCGGGAGTGACAAATACGCAGTATTTT.

The rearrangement links TRBV28 to TRBJ2-1; TRBD1 agrees at 7 bases. Germline CDR1 MDHEN, CDR2 SYDVKM. Trimming at V came to 8 bases and at J to 4 bases, leaving 8 bases not matched to a gene. This CDR3 is 14 amino acids long. CDR3 nucleotide sequence: TGTGCCAGCCAAAGAGGGGGCGCGTACAATGAGCAGTTCTTC. Translation gives CASQRGGAYNEQFF. The full variable domain, its missing parts supplied by reference TRBV28 and TRBJ2-1, is DVKVTQSSRYLVKRTGEKVFLECVQDMDHENMFWYRQDPGLGLRLIYFSYDVKMKEKGDIPEGYSVSREKKERFSLILESASTNQTSMYLCASQRGGAYNEQFFGPGTRLTVL.

J is TRBJ2-1 and V is TRBV24-1; 7 nucleotides match TRBD2. V shed 4 bases, J shed 4 bases, and the junction held 12 bases outside the gene matches. Germline V gene lookup returns CDR1 KGHDR and CDR2 SFDVKD. The CDR3 consists of 17 residues. Here the CDR3 reads CATSDPLGTAGYNEQFF. CDR3 bases: TGTGCCACCAGTGACCCGCTAGGTACAGCGGGGTACAATGAGCAGTTCTTC.

This clonotype was found many times. The chain couples TRBV7-3 to TRBJ2-7; no definite D call. The germline V gene has CDR1 SGHTA and CDR2 FQGTGA. Trimming took 3 bases from V and 2 from J, leaving 8 bases between them. The CDR3 totals 13 residues. The CDR3 protein is CASSLGFAYEQYF. In nucleotides, the CDR3 is TGTGCCAGCAGCTTGGGGTTTGCCTACGAGCAGTACTTC.

The sample holds many counts of this clonotype. V is TRBV15 and J is TRBJ1-1; unclear D gene. The CDR3 has 16 residues. CDR1 is LNHNV, CDR2 YYDKDF, per germline (reference sequence). The V end was cut by 0 bases, the J end by 6 bases, with 17 bases between. In nucleotides, the CDR3 is TGTGCCACCAGCAGAGATGTGGCGCCCGAACGTCCTGAAGCTTTCTTT. As protein: CATSRDVAPERPEAFF.

This clonotype was seen more than once but under ten times. The V call is TRBV29-1, the J call TRBJ2-3, with 7 bases identical to TRBD2. CDR1 SQVTM and CDR2 ANQGSEA come from the germline V gene. J gave up 2 bases and V 3 bases, and 5 bases lay outside the gene matches. The CDR3 contains 14 residues. The CDR3 DNA reads TGCAGCGTTGAGAAGGGAGGGTCCACAGATACGCAGTATTTT. It specifies CSVEKGGSTDTQYF.

This clonotype has at least ten counts. The V and J genes are TRBV3-1 and TRBJ2-4, with D perhaps TRBD1 or TRBD2 (5 bases each). Trimming cost V 0 bases and J 7 bases, with 22 bases left between them. The length of the CDR3 is 18 residues. Germline V gene sequence: CDR1 LGHDT, CDR2 YNNKEL (reference sequence). This CDR3 reads CASSQDLRRGIRRNIQYF. CDR3 DNA sequence: TGTGCCAGCAGCCAAGATCTAAGAAGGGGTATTCGGAGGAACATTCAGTACTTC.

This clonotype was picked up many times. The chain recombines TRBV25-1 with TRBJ1-1, with 7 bases lining up with TRBD1. The V gene end was trimmed by 6 bases and the J gene end by 4 bases; junction bases not matched to a gene: 8. The germline CDR1 and CDR2 sequences are MGHDK and SYGVNS. The CDR3 is 14 residues long. The CDR3 sequence: CASRADRAGTEAFF. The CDR3, as DNA: TGTGCCAGCAGGGCCGACAGGGCGGGCACTGAAGCTTTCTTT.

There are a few counts of this clonotype. The V and J genes are TRBV4-1 and TRBJ2-7; D not certain. V shed 0 bases and J shed 0 bases, with 6 bases lying between them. The CDR3 loop spans 14 amino acids. Germline CDR1 MGHRA, CDR2 YSYEKL. The CDR3 nucleotides read TGCGCCAGCAGCCAAGAGGAACTCTCCTACGAGCAGTACTTC. It codes for CASSQEELSYEQYF.